A single sample gave rise to the 28 T cell receptor beta chains below, sequenced in a study of T-cell memory formation after mild COVID-19. TCRdb ran MiXCR on the 5' RACE reads and lists one entry per CDR3 protein. The table records 130,000 to 150,000 distinct CDR3 sequences, under 7% of them present only once. Sequencing used PBMCs or a T cell subset sorted from them (not recorded which). The origin of the receptors is an adult woman who had mild COVID-19 (a few samples of this study predate the infection). Cell type and time point are not known.

This clonotype was recorded at least ten times. The V call is TRBV20-1, the J call TRBJ2-1, with 7 bases matching TRBD2. The J segment lost 10 bases and the V segment lost 5 bases, leaving 17 bases of the junction unmatched. Germline CDR1 and CDR2: DFQATT and SNEGSKA (reference sequence). The CDR3 sequence is 15 residues long. The CDR3 sequence: CSASAWASGGQEQFF. The CDR3 nucleotides are TGCAGTGCTTCTGCCTGGGCTAGCGGAGGTCAGGAGCAGTTCTTC.

The chain couples TRBV24-1 to TRBJ2-1; D call uncertain. The CDR3 is made up of 16 amino acids. Per germline, CDR1 KGHDR and CDR2 SFDVKD. Trimming left V 0 bases short and J 0 bases short, with 8 bases between. DNA for the CDR3: TGTGCCACCAGTGATTTGGAGGTCGTCTCCTACAATGAGCAGTTCTTC. It translates to CATSDLEVVSYNEQFF.

This clonotype turned up a few times. The CDR3 loop reads CASSPRSGLAYNEQFF. The DNA of the CDR3 is TGTGCCAGCAGCCCACGTTCGGGACTAGCATACAATGAGCAGTTCTTC. V usage is TRBV12-3 or TRBV12-4 and J usage is TRBJ2-1, with TRBD2 identical over 9 bases. This CDR3 has 16 amino acids. With V trimmed by 6 bases and J by 4 bases, 10 bases remained unmatched.

This clonotype has only a few counts. V and J are TRBV7-2 and TRBJ1-1; 7 bases agree with TRBD1. The CDR3 runs to 15 residues. CDR1 SGHTA and CDR2 FQGNSA come from the germline V gene. V was pared by 5 bases and J by 7 bases, with 13 bases of the junction left unmatched. CDR3 DNA: TGTGCCAGCAGCCCCGAAGGACAGGTTAAGGTTGAAGCTTTCTTT. Its translation is CASSPEGQVKVEAFF.

The rearrangement uses TRBV3-1 and TRBJ1-1; D is unclear. The CDR3 totals 12 residues. In germline, CDR1 is LGHDT, CDR2 YNNKEL (reference sequence). Trimming left V 1 base short and J 7 bases short, with 7 bases between. Here the CDR3 reads CASSQGTYEAFF. The CDR3 nucleotides read TGTGCCAGCAGCCAAGGGACGTATGAAGCTTTCTTT.

The chain couples TRBV4-1 to TRBJ1-1; D call uncertain. V was cut by 1 base and J by 6 bases, with 9 bases left in between. The length of the CDR3 is 13 residues. In germline, CDR1 is MGHRA, CDR2 YSYEKL. CDR3 region: CASSQVMRPEAFF. In nucleotides, the CDR3 is TGCGCCAGCAGCCAAGTCATGCGTCCTGAAGCTTTCTTT.

This clonotype was counted a few times. V is TRBV5-5 and J is TRBJ2-7; the D is unclear. CDR1 and CDR2 from the germline V gene are SGHKS and YYEKEE (reference sequence). Trimming took off 4 bases at V and 7 bases at J, with 15 bases between the two ends. The CDR3 contains 13 residues. The CDR3 DNA is TGTGCCAGCAGCCCCCTTGAGATGATGGAGCAGTACTTC. This sequence encodes CASSPLEMMEQYF.

This clonotype has more than one count but fewer than ten. The chain is built from TRBV29-1 and TRBJ2-1; D unclear. Trimming removed 3 bases at V and 4 bases at J, with 4 bases between. The CDR3 loop spans 11 amino acids. Germline CDR1 is SQVTM and CDR2 is ANQGSEA. Written as DNA, the CDR3 is TGCAGCGTTGAGCTATACAATGAGCAGTTCTTC. Encoded protein: CSVELYNEQFF.

The genes are TRBV20-1 and TRBJ1-5; D remains unclear. Germline loops: CDR1 DFQATT, CDR2 SNEGSKA (reference sequence). This CDR3 spans 14 amino acids. V was pared by 0 bases and J by 2 bases, with 8 bases between. CDR3 coding DNA: TGCAGTGCTAGAGATGTCCGGGGCAATCAGCCCCAGCATTTT. Its protein product is CSARDVRGNQPQHF.

This clonotype appeared many times. This chain uses TRBV24-1 with TRBJ2-7, with 7 nucleotides matching TRBD1. The germline CDR1 and CDR2 sequences are KGHDR and SFDVKD. CDR3 size: 15 residues. The ends lost 4 bases at V and 5 bases at J; junction bases unmatched: 10. The CDR3 spells CATSDSYTGVHEQYF. DNA of the CDR3: TGTGCCACCAGTGACAGTTATACAGGGGTCCACGAGCAGTACTTC.

The table lists this clonotype with a few counts. This chain uses TRBV7-9 with TRBJ2-2; 8 positions match TRBD1. J gave up 7 bases and V 2 bases, and 3 bases lay outside the gene matches. CDR1 and CDR2 (germline): SEHNR, FQNEAQ (reference sequence). This CDR3 contains 14 residues. The CDR3 here is CASSLSGGRGELFF. The CDR3 DNA is TGTGCCAGCAGCTTATCAGGGGGCCGCGGGGAGCTGTTTTTT.

The chain recombines TRBV12-3 or TRBV12-4 with TRBJ2-1; D perhaps matches TRBD2 (5 bases). This CDR3 spans 15 amino acids. V was trimmed by 6 bases and J by 6 bases, leaving 18 bases between them. The CDR3 region has the DNA TGTGCCAGCAGCCGAGAGGGTAGCGTAGGCAATGAGCAGTTCTTC. This encodes CASSREGSVGNEQFF.

This clonotype was counted a single time. This chain uses TRBV5-1 with TRBJ2-5, with TRBD1 matching over 8 bases. CDR1 is SGHRS, CDR2 YFSETQ, per germline. V trimming: 7 bases; J trimming: 2 bases; junction bases outside the gene matches: 10. The CDR3 consists of 15 residues. This CDR3 is CASSSGGVLQETQYF. Written as DNA, the CDR3 is TGCGCCAGCTCCTCAGGGGGCGTCCTTCAAGAGACCCAGTACTTC.

The V and J genes are TRBV11-3 and TRBJ2-1; TRBD1 might be the D (6 bases). The V gene's germline CDR1 is SGHNT and CDR2 YENEEA. The CDR3 runs 15 residues. V was clipped by 5 bases and J by 3 bases, with 14 bases between them. The CDR3 nucleotides are TGTGCCAGCAGCCTTAGGGGGTACTACTACAATGAGCAGTTCTTC. The encoded protein is CASSLRGYYYNEQFF.

V gene TRBV7-6 combines with J gene TRBJ2-3; the D call may be TRBD1 or TRBD2 (5 bases each). The germline gives CDR1 SGHVS, CDR2 FNYEAQ. The germline V and J ends were trimmed by 8 bases and 0 bases, with 12 bases remaining between them. This CDR3 is built from 14 residues. The CDR3 protein is CASSGAASTDTQYF. In DNA, the CDR3 is TGTGCCAGCTCCGGGGCGGCTAGCACAGATACGCAGTATTTT.

This clonotype was detected only a few times. The chain recombines TRBV6-1 with TRBJ1-4; 9 bases align to TRBD1. The CDR3 consists of 12 residues. Germline loops: CDR1 MNHNS, CDR2 SASEGT. After removal of 5 bases from V and 10 bases from J, the junction contained 2 bases not matched to a gene. The CDR3 region is CASSTGGLKLFF. In DNA form, the CDR3 reads TGTGCCAGCAGTACAGGGGGCTTAAAACTGTTTTTT.

This clonotype was seen ten or more times. This chain links TRBV9 with TRBJ2-5; 7 bases line up with TRBD1. This CDR3 is built from 19 residues. In germline, CDR1 is SGDLS, CDR2 YYNGEE. The ends lost 0 bases at V and 1 base at J; junction bases unmatched: 15. Here the CDR3 DNA reads TGTGCCAGCAGCGTAGCTACTACGGGTATGAGGGGGCGCCAAGAGACCCAGTACTTC. Amino acid sequence: CASSVATTGMRGRQETQYF.

This clonotype came up many times. V usage is TRBV6-5 and J usage is TRBJ2-3, with 8 bases matching TRBD2. Germline V gene data show CDR1 as MNHEY and CDR2 as SVGAGI. This CDR3 has 14 amino acids. Trimming took 4 bases from V and 5 from J; bases not matched to a gene: 5. DNA of the CDR3: TGTGCCAGCAGTTCGGGGGGGGCGAAAGATACGCAGTATTTT. It translates to CASSSGGAKDTQYF.

Ten or more counts support this clonotype. This chain links TRBV18 with TRBJ2-7; 9 bases map to TRBD1. Trimming cost V 4 bases and J 2 bases; bases outside gene matches: 6. Germline assignment: CDR1 KGHSH and CDR2 LQKENI. The CDR3 length is 15 residues. Here the CDR3 DNA reads TGTGCCAGCTCACTAGCTCGGACAGGGGCCTACGAGCAGTACTTC. This gives the protein CASSLARTGAYEQYF. The whole variable domain, filled in from reference TRBV18 and TRBJ2-7, reads NAGVMQNPRHLVRRRGQEARLRCSPMKGHSHVYWYRQLPEEGLKFMVYLQKENIIDESGMPKERFSAEFPKEGPSILRIQQVVRGDSAAYFCASSLARTGAYEQYFGPGTRLTVT.

The table lists this clonotype with a few counts. The chain couples TRBV5-1 to TRBJ1-4, with no clear D. Germline assignment: CDR1 SGHRS and CDR2 YFSETQ. The CDR3 is made up of 15 amino acids. The V end lost 0 bases, the J end lost 8 bases, and 14 bases lay between the germline ends. In nucleotides, the CDR3 is TGCGCCAGCAGCTTGGGACCCATACCCCTCGAAAAACTGTTTTTT. It yields the protein CASSLGPIPLEKLFF.

This clonotype has at least ten counts. This sequence joins TRBV11-1 and TRBJ2-1; D possibly corresponds to TRBD2 (7 bases). V lost 7 bases and J 2 bases, leaving 12 bases between the germline ends. Germline V gives CDR1 SGHAT, CDR2 FQDESV (reference sequence). The CDR3 is 14 residues long. In DNA form, the CDR3 reads TGTGCCAGCAAGGGCGGGGGCCCCTACAATGAGCAGTTCTTC. It translates to CASKGGGPYNEQFF. Based on the CDR3 plus reference TRBV11-1 and TRBJ2-1, the full variable domain is EAEVAQSPRYKITEKSQAVAFWCDPISGHATLYWYRQILGQGPELLVQFQDESVVDDSQLPKDRFSAERLKGVDSTLKIQPAELGDSAMYLCASKGGGPYNEQFFGPGTRLTVL.

There are a few counts of this clonotype. The chain carries TRBV7-9 and TRBJ1-2; no reliable D call. The CDR3 length is 12 residues. CDR1 and CDR2 (germline): SEHNR, FQNEAQ (reference sequence). Between the trimmed V and J ends, which lost 5 bases and 4 bases, there was a span of 8 bases. The CDR3 DNA reads TGTGCCAGCAGCCCCGTGGGCTATGGCTACACCTTC. It is translated as CASSPVGYGYTF.

This clonotype was seen many times. V is TRBV7-8 and J is TRBJ1-1; no definite D call. CDR3 length: 14 residues. The V gene lost 5 bases and the J gene lost 1 base, with 11 bases spanning the gap. CDR1 is SGHVS, CDR2 FQNEAQ, per germline. CDR3 region: CASSLGFQNTEAFF. Here the CDR3 DNA reads TGTGCCAGCAGCCTAGGGTTCCAGAACACTGAAGCTTTCTTT. The full variable domain, its missing parts supplied by reference TRBV7-8 and TRBJ1-1, is GAGVSQSPRYKVAKRGQDVALRCDPISGHVSLFWYQQALGQGPEFLTYFQNEAQLDKSGLPSDRFFAERPEGSVSTLKIQRTQQEDSAVYLCASSLGFQNTEAFFGQGTRLTVV.

The V call is TRBV11-3, the J call TRBJ2-7; perhaps TRBD1 as D (6 bases). Germline CDR1 SGHNT, CDR2 YENEEA. This CDR3 region has 15 residues. Between the trimmed V and J ends, which lost 2 bases and 3 bases, there was a span of 14 bases. The CDR3 nucleotides are TGTGCCAGCAGCTTAATAAAGGACAGCTTCTACGAGCAGTACTTC. Its protein is CASSLIKDSFYEQYF.

This clonotype was observed many times. The V and J genes are TRBV2 and TRBJ2-3, with 8 bases matching TRBD1. Germline trimming cut 7 bases from V and 6 bases from J; bases unmatched to any gene: 9. This CDR3 region has 14 residues. The germline V gene has CDR1 SNHLY and CDR2 FYNNEI. The CDR3 spells CASIRTGQQDTQYF. The CDR3 bases are TGTGCCAGCATCCGGACAGGGCAGCAGGATACGCAGTATTTT.

At least ten counts were recorded for this clonotype. The rearrangement joins TRBV20-1 to TRBJ2-2, with D possibly TRBD1 on 6 matching bases. Germline CDR1 DFQATT, CDR2 SNEGSKA (reference sequence). CDR3 length: 15 amino acids. V lost 0 bases and J lost 4, with 12 bases in between. The DNA for the CDR3 is TGCAGTGCTAGAGATTCTAGGGGGATCACCGGGGAGCTGTTTTTT. As protein: CSARDSRGITGELFF.

There are many counts of this clonotype. V gene TRBV4-2 combines with J gene TRBJ2-7; unclear D gene. The germline V gene encodes CDR1 LGHNA and CDR2 YNFKEQ. The V end was cut by 4 bases, the J end by 4 bases, with 17 bases between. The CDR3 consists of 15 residues. In nucleotides, the CDR3 is TGTGCCAGCAGCCCAACCCGGCTAGTATCTTACGAGCAGTACTTC. Translation gives CASSPTRLVSYEQYF.

This clonotype was counted a few times. The chain carries TRBV19 and TRBJ2-1; 8 bases are shared with TRBD2. V was clipped by 9 bases and J by 4 bases; unmatched bases: 2. The length of the CDR3 is 12 residues. In germline, CDR1 is LNHDA, CDR2 SQIVND (reference sequence). The CDR3 DNA is TGTGCCAGCAGACTAGCGTACAATGAGCAGTTCTTC. This sequence encodes CASRLAYNEQFF.